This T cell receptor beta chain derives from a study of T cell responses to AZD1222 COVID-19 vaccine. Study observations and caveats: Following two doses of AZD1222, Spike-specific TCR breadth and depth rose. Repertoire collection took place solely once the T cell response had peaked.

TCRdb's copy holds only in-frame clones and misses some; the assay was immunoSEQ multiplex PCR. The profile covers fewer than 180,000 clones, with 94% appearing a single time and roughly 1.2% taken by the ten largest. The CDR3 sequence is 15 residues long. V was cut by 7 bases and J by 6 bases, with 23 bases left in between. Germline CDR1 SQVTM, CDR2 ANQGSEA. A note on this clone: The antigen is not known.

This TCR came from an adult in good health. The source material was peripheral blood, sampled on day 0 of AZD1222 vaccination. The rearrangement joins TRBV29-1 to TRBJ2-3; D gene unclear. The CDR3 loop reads CSASGDLPEPDTQYF. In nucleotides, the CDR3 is TGCAGCGCATCCGGCGACCTTCCCGAACCCGATACGCAGTATTTT.